This T cell receptor beta chain was obtained from a study of cytotoxic CD8 clonotypes in ibrutinib-treated CLL. Whole-study context: Partial responders around 24, complete 2; approximately 12 progressed and roughly 14 stayed in remission by median approximately 5.5 years. Response material was collected after a median approximately 12 months of treatment, range 6 to 36.

Produced via immunoSEQ multiplex PCR; TCRdb's table is partial and in-frame only. The top ten clones hold under 14% of a sample with roughly 130,000 clones, approximately 89% of them seen once. The germline gives CDR1 MNHEY, CDR2 SMNVEV (reference sequence). V lost 8 bases to trimming and J lost 12 bases, with 23 bases between them. The CDR3 has 13 residues. The sample here was PBMCs, taken after 12 months of ibrutinib treatment. The rearrangement joins TRBV27 to TRBJ2-7; D is unclear. The sequence derives from a human donor with chronic lymphocytic leukemia. The CDR3 sequence is CASRTRLPGPRYF. The CDR3 bases are TGTGCCAGCCGAACCCGCCTACCCGGGCCGAGGTACTTC.